Presented here are 23 T cell receptor beta chains from one specimen sequenced in a study of T cells after posttransplantation cyclophosphamide. Assay: immunoSEQ multiplex PCR; the TCRdb copy retains only in-frame clones and omits some. There are around 12,000 clones in the sample, none observed a single time. Treatment was busulfan-fludarabine conditioning, a marrow graft, and cyclophosphamide on days +3 and +4. The sequencing here drew on PBMCs, taken after allogeneic stem cell transplant with posttransplant cyclophosphamide. The source of these receptors is a female patient aged 40-50 years who received an allogeneic stem cell transplant from an unrelated donor, was CMV-positive, and had acute GVHD only. Certain T cells may be donor cells from the graft.

The CDR3: CASSEQGGNQPQHF. For the CDR3, the DNA is TGTGCCAGTAGTGAACAGGGCGGGAATCAGCCCCAGCATTTT. V gene TRBV19 combines with J gene TRBJ1-5, with D maybe TRBD1 (6 bases). The CDR3 contains 14 residues. Per germline, CDR1 LNHDA and CDR2 SQIVND (reference sequence). V lost 5 bases, J lost 4 bases, and 12 bases lay in between.

This clone was recorded many times. This chain connects TRBV23-1 to TRBJ1-2, with 7 nucleotides matching TRBD1. TRBV23-1 is given ORF status, its function remaining uncertain. CDR3 size: 15 residues. V shed 3 bases and J 4 bases; nucleotides not matched to a gene: 8. This CDR3 is CASSHPTGAPYGYTF. The CDR3 bases are TGCGCCAGCAGTCACCCTACAGGGGCTCCCTATGGCTACACCTTC.

At least ten counts were recorded for this clone. V gene TRBV4-2 combines with J gene TRBJ1-5; D perhaps matches TRBD1 (5 bases). The CDR3 consists of 13 residues. V lost 1 base and J 5 bases, leaving 6 bases between the germline ends. Germline V gene sequence: CDR1 LGHNA, CDR2 YNFKEQ. This CDR3 reads CASSQGGDQPQHF. The CDR3 DNA reads TGTGCCAGCAGCCAAGGGGGGGATCAGCCCCAGCATTTT.

This clone was found many times. The V gene is TRBV28, the J gene TRBJ2-7, with 8 bases that match TRBD2. This CDR3 comprises 17 residues. The germline CDR1 and CDR2 sequences are MDHEN and SYDVKM. V was pared by 3 bases and J by 7 bases, with 17 bases of the junction left unmatched. The chain's CDR3 is CASSLRGGRGSLREQYV. The CDR3 DNA follows: TGTGCCAGCAGTTTGCGCGGGGGGCGGGGGTCCCTGAGGGAGCAGTACGTC.

This clone was picked up many times. The genes are TRBV7-2 and TRBJ2-3, with D possibly matching TRBD1 (6 bases). Germline V CDR1 and CDR2: SGHTA, FQGNSA. This CDR3 is 13 amino acids long. V was clipped by 5 bases and J by 7 bases, with 13 bases between them. The CDR3 DNA reads as TGTGCCAGCAGCCCCTTGAGGGGGTATACGCAGTATTTT. It is translated as CASSPLRGYTQYF.

Only a few counts were recorded for this clone. This chain joins TRBV25-1 and TRBJ2-1, with 10 bases aligning to TRBD2. The J segment lost 3 bases and the V segment lost 6 bases, leaving 2 bases of the junction unmatched. CDR3 length: 14 amino acids. Germline V gives CDR1 MGHDK, CDR2 SYGVNS. Here the CDR3 reads CASSLAGDYNEQFF. The DNA for the CDR3 is TGTGCCAGCAGCCTAGCGGGAGACTACAATGAGCAGTTCTTC.

This rearrangement joins TRBV27 to TRBJ2-1; tentative D call: TRBD2 (6 bases). This CDR3 is 17 amino acids long. Trimming cost V 4 bases and J 0 bases, with 16 bases left between them. Germline V gives CDR1 MNHEY, CDR2 SMNVEV (reference sequence). The CDR3 protein is CASSSTRSRSSYNEQFF. CDR3 coding DNA: TGTGCCAGCAGTTCGACTAGAAGTCGAAGCTCCTACAATGAGCAGTTCTTC.

This clone was found many times. The rearrangement links TRBV6-8 to TRBJ2-2; TRBD2 aligns across 9 bases. J lost 3 bases, V lost 0 bases, and 2 bases had no gene match. The CDR3 is 16 residues long. The germline V gene encodes CDR1 MNHGY and CDR2 SAAAGT. Here the CDR3 DNA reads TGTGCCAGCAGTTACTCGCGGGAGGGCCACACCGGGGAGCTGTTTTTT. Protein sequence: CASSYSREGHTGELFF.

This clone was counted at least ten times. The chain combines TRBV27 with TRBJ2-1; 8 bases are a match to TRBD1. This CDR3 comprises 15 residues. V dropped 5 bases and J dropped 0; count of bases not matched to a gene: 3. Germline assignment: CDR1 MNHEY and CDR2 SMNVEV (reference sequence). This CDR3 reads CASSVQGGSYNEQFF. CDR3 coding DNA: TGTGCCAGCAGTGTACAGGGGGGCTCCTACAATGAGCAGTTCTTC.

Ten or more counts support this clone. The chain combines TRBV27 with TRBJ1-2, with D perhaps matching TRBD1 (6 bases). CDR3 size: 16 residues. Germline CDR1 MNHEY, CDR2 SMNVEV (reference sequence). V lost 5 bases to trimming and J lost 7 bases, with 23 bases between them. CDR3 amino acids: CASSPKPSPTGRGYTF. CDR3 nucleotide sequence: TGTGCCAGCAGTCCGAAGCCCTCTCCAACAGGGCGTGGCTACACCTTC.

This clone has a count of ten or more. The rearrangement links TRBV28 to TRBJ1-5, with D unclear. Trimming cost V 3 bases and J 1 base, with 16 bases left between them. CDR3 length: 17 residues. Germline assignment: CDR1 MDHEN and CDR2 SYDVKM. The CDR3 here is CASSLLGGVRSNQPQHF. CDR3 sequence (DNA): TGTGCCAGCAGTTTGCTAGGCGGGGTGAGGAGCAATCAGCCCCAGCATTTT.

This clone was seen only a few times. This chain joins TRBV29-1 and TRBJ1-1; the match to TRBD1 covers 7 bases. This CDR3 spans 13 amino acids. Germline V gene lookup returns CDR1 SQVTM and CDR2 ANQGSEA. Unmatched junction bases numbered 2, after V lost 4 bases and J lost 0 bases. CDR3 DNA sequence: TGCAGCGTTGCGACAGGGATGAACACTGAAGCTTTCTTT. This sequence encodes CSVATGMNTEAFF.

This clone was found many times. DNA for the CDR3: TGTGCCAGCAGCTCCCCACACGGCGGGGTAGACACTGAAGCTTTCTTT. Its protein product is CASSSPHGGVDTEAFF. J is TRBJ1-1 and V is TRBV7-2; D is undetermined. V lost 4 bases, J lost 3 bases, and 18 bases lay in between. This CDR3 has 16 residues. Germline V gives CDR1 SGHTA, CDR2 FQGNSA.

This clone occurred many times. The CDR3 region is CASSRTRYSNQPQHF. As DNA, the CDR3 is TGCGCCAGCAGCCGAACAAGATATAGCAATCAGCCCCAGCATTTT. The J gene is TRBJ1-5, the V gene TRBV4-3; no clear D. Germline CDR1 is LGHNA and CDR2 is YSLEER. The CDR3 contains 15 residues. With 4 bases removed from V and 0 bases from J, the gap between germline ends came to 10 bases.

This clone was detected only a few times. The chain joins TRBV27 to TRBJ2-5; 7 nucleotides line up with TRBD1. Gene TRBJ2-7 matches the end of the DNA better, so the J call may be wrong. Germline V gene sequence: CDR1 MNHEY, CDR2 SMNVEV (reference sequence). CDR3 length: 16 amino acids. The CDR3 DNA is TGTGCCAGCAGTCCACGACCCCGGACAGGCCGGGGCGAGCAGTACTTC. Protein: CASSPRPRTGRGEQYF.

This clone was counted at least ten times. The V and J genes are TRBV28 and TRBJ1-1, with 8 positions matching TRBD1. This CDR3 contains 18 residues. Germline CDR1 MDHEN, CDR2 SYDVKM. V was pared by 3 bases and J by 0 bases, with 12 bases of the junction left unmatched. CDR3 in DNA: TGTGCCAGCAGTTTCGTCTCCGGGACAGGCGATATGAACACTGAAGCTTTCTTT. Its protein is CASSFVSGTGDMNTEAFF.

This clone was seen more than once but under ten times. V and J are TRBV28 and TRBJ1-2; the D gene is possibly TRBD1 (6 bases). The CDR3 is made up of 16 amino acids. Germline values: CDR1 MDHEN, CDR2 SYDVKM. The V gene lost 6 bases and the J gene lost 0 bases, with 17 bases spanning the gap. The CDR3 coding sequence is TGTGCCAGCAGACGCCCGGACAGCTACTCTAACTATGGCTACACCTTC. Protein: CASRRPDSYSNYGYTF.

This clone was counted at least ten times. The chain has TRBV27 and TRBJ1-6; D is undetermined. V shed 4 bases and J shed 12 bases, with 7 bases lying between them. This CDR3 is built from 11 residues. CDR1 and CDR2 (germline): MNHEY, SMNVEV (reference sequence). CDR3 sequence (DNA): TGTGCCAGCAGTTCCCTAGGACCCCTCCACTTT. This encodes CASSSLGPLHF.

This clone was recorded many times. This chain links TRBV10-3 with TRBJ1-1, with D possibly matching TRBD1 (5 bases). From germline, CDR1 is ENHRY and CDR2 SYGVKD. V gave up 2 bases and J gave up 5 bases, with 18 bases separating them. The CDR3 covers 16 residues. CDR3 coding DNA: TGTGCCATCAGTGAGATGTCCCCGGGGGGTCGAACTGAAGCTTTCTTT. The encoded protein is CAISEMSPGGRTEAFF.

This clone was observed at least ten times. The chain uses TRBV27 and TRBJ1-3; tentative D call: TRBD1 (6 bases). The CDR3 covers 17 residues. Germline CDR1 reads MNHEY; CDR2 reads SMNVEV (reference sequence). V was clipped by 1 base and J by 2 bases, with 15 bases between them. The CDR3 reads CASSLFVPQGAGNTIYF. As DNA, the CDR3 is TGTGCCAGCAGTTTATTCGTCCCACAGGGAGCTGGAAACACCATATATTTT.

This clone was counted many times. This chain connects TRBV19 to TRBJ2-2; TRBD2 agrees at 9 bases. The V and J ends lost 7 bases and 4 bases, in that order; junction bases with no gene match: 10. The CDR3 spans 16 residues. Germline CDR1 is LNHDA and CDR2 is SQIVND (reference sequence). CDR3 sequence reads: CASKGEAGGATGELFF. CDR3 coding DNA: TGTGCCAGTAAGGGGGAGGCGGGAGGGGCCACCGGGGAGCTGTTTTTT.

This clone was recorded at least ten times. J is TRBJ2-7 and V is TRBV28; D possibly corresponds to TRBD2 (6 bases). From germline, CDR1 is MDHEN and CDR2 SYDVKM. Trimming removed 2 bases from V and 1 base from J, with 15 bases in between. CDR3 size: 16 residues. CDR3 nucleotide sequence: TGTGCCAGCAGTTTAGGCGGGACTGCGGGGTCCTACGAGCAGTACTTC. Encoded protein: CASSLGGTAGSYEQYF.

This clone was detected ten times or more. The chain joins TRBV6-6 to TRBJ1-5; no clear D gene. V shed 6 bases and J shed 3 bases, with 12 bases lying between them. This CDR3 is built from 14 residues. CDR1 and CDR2 (germline): MNHNY, SVGAGI (reference sequence). CDR3 sequence reads: CASSSLEANQPQHF. The DNA of the CDR3 is TGTGCCAGCAGCTCCCTTGAAGCCAATCAGCCCCAGCATTTT.